This TCR beta chain was captured by sequencing in a study of OX40 agonist ivuxolimab in advanced cancers. Looking at the study overall: Cancers in dose escalation were hepatocellular, melanoma, renal cell and head and neck.

Produced via immunoSEQ multiplex PCR; TCRdb's table is partial and in-frame only. The sample carries 65,000 to 75,000 clones, around 83% recorded once. Of note for this clone: Its cognate antigen is unknown.

Study-wide results and limits: The authors also found low normalized T-cell clonal expansion in some nonresponders.

There are 15 residues in the CDR3. V trimming: 7 bases; J trimming: 0 bases; junction bases outside the gene matches: 8. Germline CDR1 SQVTM, CDR2 ANQGSEA. The sequence came from an adult with an advanced solid tumor such as melanoma, head and neck, liver or kidney cancer. The source was CD4+ or CD8+ T cells sorted from blood, collected in a trial of the OX40 agonist ivuxolimab. The chain carries TRBV29-1 and TRBJ2-3; 9 bases agree with TRBD1. CDR3 nucleotide sequence: TGCAGCGCCCCCCGGGACAGGGCTAGCACAGATACGCAGTATTTT. Protein product: CSAPRDRASTDTQYF.